This entry lists 8 T cell receptor beta chains sequenced from one sample in a study of blood T cell repertoires in COVID-19. Repertoires were generated with immunoSEQ multiplex PCR, while TCRdb's copy carries only in-frame clones and drops some. Here the sample spans around 84,000 clones, about 73% being singletons. Sequencing was carried out using peripheral blood. Receptors originate from a man in his forties or fifties with active or convalescent COVID-19.

V is TRBV19 and J is TRBJ1-2; D perhaps matches TRBD1 (6 bases). Per germline, CDR1 LNHDA and CDR2 SQIVND (reference sequence). V lost 7 bases, J lost 0 bases, and 12 bases lay in between. CDR3 length: 14 amino acids. The DNA for the CDR3 is TGTGCCAGTACTCGAGAGGGGGCTAACTATGGCTACACCTTC. It yields the protein CASTREGANYGYTF.

This sequence joins TRBV5-1 and TRBJ2-2, with D perhaps matching TRBD1 (6 bases). CDR1 is SGHRS, CDR2 YFSETQ, per germline. The CDR3 runs to 14 residues. The V gene lost 7 bases and the J gene lost 2 bases, with 12 bases spanning the gap. For the CDR3, the DNA is TGCGCCAGCCGGGACAATCTCAACACCGGGGAGCTGTTTTTT. It translates to CASRDNLNTGELFF.

In its sample, this clone was seen a few times. The V call is TRBV5-1, the J call TRBJ1-5; 7 nucleotides agree with TRBD1. This CDR3 is built from 14 residues. Germline CDR1 is SGHRS and CDR2 is YFSETQ. The V segment lost 3 bases and the J segment 7 bases; nucleotides outside the gene matches: 7. The CDR3, as DNA: TGCGCCAGCAGCTCCGGGCAACAGGGGCAGCCCCAGCATTTT. It yields the protein CASSSGQQGQPQHF.

V usage is TRBV10-1 and J usage is TRBJ2-1; 9 bases are a match to TRBD2. With V trimmed by 0 bases and J by 12 bases, 6 bases remained unmatched. This CDR3 has 14 amino acids. Germline CDR1 and CDR2: WNHNN and SYGVQD (reference sequence). As DNA, the CDR3 is TGCGCCAGCAGTGAGTCCCACCGGCGGGAGGGGCAGTTCTTC. This translates into CASSESHRREGQFF.

This clone was seen once. J is TRBJ1-2 and V is TRBV5-4, with D unclear. The germline gives CDR1 SGHNT, CDR2 YYREEE (reference sequence). This CDR3 has 16 residues. The V end was cut by 4 bases, the J end by 1 base, with 17 bases between. CDR3 loop: CASSPRAGVINYGYTF. CDR3 nucleotide sequence: TGTGCCAGCAGCCCGAGGGCCGGGGTGATTAACTATGGCTACACCTTC.

The rearrangement uses TRBV7-9 and TRBJ1-1, with TRBD1 matching over 8 bases. The germline gives CDR1 SEHNR, CDR2 FQNEAQ (reference sequence). The CDR3 is made up of 13 amino acids. J lost 7 bases, V lost 5 bases, and 6 bases had no gene match. The CDR3 is CASSTSGGGEAFF. The CDR3 DNA sequence: TGTGCCAGCAGCACCTCAGGGGGCGGTGAAGCTTTCTTT.

A few counts support this clone. The gene calls are TRBV2 and TRBJ2-7, with 7 bases aligning to TRBD2. CDR1 and CDR2 from the germline V gene are SNHLY and FYNNEI. V lost 5 bases to trimming and J lost 3 bases; unmatched junction nucleotides: 7. This CDR3 comprises 14 residues. The CDR3 reads CASSQPGLSYEQYF. The DNA for the CDR3 is TGTGCCAGCAGTCAGCCGGGACTAAGCTACGAGCAGTACTTC.

The chain links TRBV2 to TRBJ1-5, with D perhaps TRBD1 (5 bases). Germline V gene lookup returns CDR1 SNHLY and CDR2 FYNNEI. This CDR3 spans 13 amino acids. V shed 3 bases and J shed 6 bases, with 9 bases lying between them. In DNA, the CDR3 is TGTGCCAGCAGTGATGACGGGGGTCAGCCCCAGCATTTT. The encoded protein is CASSDDGGQPQHF.